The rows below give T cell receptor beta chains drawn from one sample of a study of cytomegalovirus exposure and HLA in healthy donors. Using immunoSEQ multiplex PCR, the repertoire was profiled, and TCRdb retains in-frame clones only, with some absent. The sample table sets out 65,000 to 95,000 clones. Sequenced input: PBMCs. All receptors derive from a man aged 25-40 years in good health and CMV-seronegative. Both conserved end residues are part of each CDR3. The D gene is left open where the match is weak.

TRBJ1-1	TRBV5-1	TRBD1	TGCGCCAGCAGCTTGGGTCGACAGGGTGCTGGAGGTACTGAAGCTTTCTTT	CASSLGRQGAGGTEAFF
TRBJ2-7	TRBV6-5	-	TGTGCCGCCGCGGGAAGGTACGAGCAGTACTTC	CAAAGRYEQYF
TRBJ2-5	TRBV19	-	TGTGCCAGTAGTATAGATGCGGGTTCTGAAGAGACCCAGTACTTC	CASSIDAGSEETQYF
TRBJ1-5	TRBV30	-	TGTGCCTGGAGTGTTTCATCAGGTCAGCCCCAGCATTTT	CAWSVSSGQPQHF
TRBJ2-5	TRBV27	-	TGTGCCAGCGGGGGGGCAGGGGTCGATTTCCAAGAGACCCAGTACTTC	CASGGAGVDFQETQYF
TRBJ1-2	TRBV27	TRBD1	TGTGCCAGCAGTTCCGACTCAGGGGGCGCGGACTATGGCTACACCTTC	CASSSDSGGADYGYTF
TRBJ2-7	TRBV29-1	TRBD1	TGCAGCGTTGAACCTTGGGACAGCCCCTACGAGCAGTACTTC	CSVEPWDSPYEQYF
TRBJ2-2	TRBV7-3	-	TGTGCCAGCAGCTTAATGTCAGGGCCCGGGGAGCTGTTTTTT	CASSLMSGPGELFF
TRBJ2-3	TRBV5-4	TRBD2	TGTGCCAGCAGCTTGAAGCTTAACGGGAGGGCCGCAAATACGCAGTATTTT	CASSLKLNGRAANTQYF
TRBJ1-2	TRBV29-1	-	TGCAGCGTTGACGGGGGGTATGGCTACACCTTC	CSVDGGYGYTF
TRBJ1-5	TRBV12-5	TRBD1	TGTGCTAGTGGTTTGGTACATACAGGGGAAGGGGCAAATCAGCCCCAGCATTTT	CASGLVHTGEGANQPQHF
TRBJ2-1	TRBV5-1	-	TGCGCCAGCAGCTGGACAGAGAGCTCCTACAATGAGCAGTTCTTC	CASSWTESSYNEQFF
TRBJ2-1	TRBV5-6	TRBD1	TGTGCCAGCAGCTGGGACAGCTACAATGAGCAGTTCTTC	CASSWDSYNEQFF
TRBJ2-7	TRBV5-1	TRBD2	TGCGCCAGCAGCTTAGGGCAGTCTAGCGGGGCCTTCTACGAGCAGTACTTC	CASSLGQSSGAFYEQYF
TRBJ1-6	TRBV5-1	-	TGCGCCAGCAGCTCCCGGACACTAAATAATTCCCCCCTCCACTTT	CASSSRTLNNSPLHF